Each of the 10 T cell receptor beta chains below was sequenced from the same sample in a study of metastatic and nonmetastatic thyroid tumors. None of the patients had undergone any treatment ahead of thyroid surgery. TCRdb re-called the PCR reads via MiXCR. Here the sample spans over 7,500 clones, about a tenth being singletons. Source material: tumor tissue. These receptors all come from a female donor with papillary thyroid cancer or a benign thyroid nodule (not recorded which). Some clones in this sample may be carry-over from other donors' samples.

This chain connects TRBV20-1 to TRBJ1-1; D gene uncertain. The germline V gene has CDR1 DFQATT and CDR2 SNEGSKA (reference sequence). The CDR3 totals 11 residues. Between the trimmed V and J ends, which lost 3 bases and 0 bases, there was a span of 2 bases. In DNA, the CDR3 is TGCAGTGCTAGTTTGAACACTGAAGCTTTCTTT. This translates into CSASLNTEAFF.

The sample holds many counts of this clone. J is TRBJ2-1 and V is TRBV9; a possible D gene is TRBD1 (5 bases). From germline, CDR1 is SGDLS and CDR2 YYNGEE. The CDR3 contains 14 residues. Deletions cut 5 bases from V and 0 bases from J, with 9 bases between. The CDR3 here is CASSSGISYNEQFF. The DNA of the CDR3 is TGTGCCAGCAGTTCAGGGATCTCCTACAATGAGCAGTTCTTC.

DNA of the CDR3: TGTGCCAGCAGTGAGGGAGGACAGCAGGCTAGGTACGAGCAGTACGTC. Translated: CASSEGGQQARYEQYV. This sequence joins TRBV6-1 and TRBJ2-7; D tentatively fits TRBD1 or TRBD2 (6 bases each). Per the germline V gene, CDR1 is MNHNS and CDR2 is SASEGT. The CDR3 length is 16 residues. Trimming removed 3 bases at V and 4 bases at J, with 19 bases between.

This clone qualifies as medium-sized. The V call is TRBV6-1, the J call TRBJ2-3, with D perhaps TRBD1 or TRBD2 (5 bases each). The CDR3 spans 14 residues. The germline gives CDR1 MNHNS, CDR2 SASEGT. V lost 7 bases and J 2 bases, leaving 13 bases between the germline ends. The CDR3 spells CASTTAGTTDTQYF. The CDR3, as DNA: TGTGCCAGCACCACAGCCGGGACCACAGATACGCAGTATTTT.

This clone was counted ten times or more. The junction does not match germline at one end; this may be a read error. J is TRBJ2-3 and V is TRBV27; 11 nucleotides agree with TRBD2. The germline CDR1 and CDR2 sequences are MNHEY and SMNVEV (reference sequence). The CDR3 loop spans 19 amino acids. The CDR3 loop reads CTSSLNPSGRSPSTDTQYF. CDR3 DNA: TGCACCAGCAGTTTAAATCCTAGCGGGAGGTCCCCTAGCACAGATACGCAGTATTTT.

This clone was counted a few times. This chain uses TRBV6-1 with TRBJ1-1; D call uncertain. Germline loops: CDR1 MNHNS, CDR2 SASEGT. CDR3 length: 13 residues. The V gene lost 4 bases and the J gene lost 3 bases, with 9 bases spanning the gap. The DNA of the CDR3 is TGTGCCAGCAGTGTGCAGGAGGACACTGAAGCTTTCTTT. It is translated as CASSVQEDTEAFF.

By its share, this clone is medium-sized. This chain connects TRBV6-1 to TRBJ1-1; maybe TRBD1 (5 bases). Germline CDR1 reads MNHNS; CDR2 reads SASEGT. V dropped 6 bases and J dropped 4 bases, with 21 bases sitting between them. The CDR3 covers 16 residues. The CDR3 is CASSLGLVGGATEAFF. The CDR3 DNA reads TGTGCCAGCAGCTTGGGCCTAGTGGGGGGTGCCACTGAAGCTTTCTTT.

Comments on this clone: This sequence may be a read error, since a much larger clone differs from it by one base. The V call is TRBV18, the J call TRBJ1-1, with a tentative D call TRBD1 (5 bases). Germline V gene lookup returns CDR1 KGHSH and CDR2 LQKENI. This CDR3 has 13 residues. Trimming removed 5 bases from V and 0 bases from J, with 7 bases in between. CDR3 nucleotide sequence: TGTGCCAGCTCAAGACAGATGAACACTGAAGCTTTCTTT. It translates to CASSRQMNTEAFF.

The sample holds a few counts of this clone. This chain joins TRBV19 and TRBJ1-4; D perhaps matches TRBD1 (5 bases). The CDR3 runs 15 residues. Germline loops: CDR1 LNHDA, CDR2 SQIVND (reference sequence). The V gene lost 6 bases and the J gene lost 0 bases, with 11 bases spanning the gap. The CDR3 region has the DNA TGTGCCAGTAGCCAAGTCAGGGCAACTAATGAAAAACTGTTTTTT. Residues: CASSQVRATNEKLFF.

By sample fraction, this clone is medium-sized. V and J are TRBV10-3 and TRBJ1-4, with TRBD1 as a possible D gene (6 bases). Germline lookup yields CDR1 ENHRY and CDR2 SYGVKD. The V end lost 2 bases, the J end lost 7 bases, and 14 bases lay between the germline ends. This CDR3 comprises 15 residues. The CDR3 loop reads CAISEHKGGGEKLFF. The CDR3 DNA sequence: TGTGCCATCAGTGAGCATAAAGGGGGTGGTGAAAAACTGTTTTTT.